The text below deals with one T cell receptor beta chain. Germline V lookup: CDR1 LGHNA, CDR2 YSLEER. The CDR3 contains 17 residues. V was clipped by 2 bases and J by 9 bases; unmatched bases: 12. These data belong to a study of blood T cell repertoires in COVID-19. At the level of the study: The United States, Italy and Spain supplied acute and convalescent COVID-19 samples. In each case, the material was cDNA or gDNA derived from T cells, B-cell-depleted T cells, or PBMCs.

Under the authors' procedure: It was from reference gene primer amplification that nucleated cell counts were estimated. Sequenced by immunoSEQ multiplex PCR; TCRdb stores in-frame clones only, minus some. V and J calls and clone size follow that table, whereas D and trimming were derived from the DNA. The sample comprises about 96,000 clones, around 80% of which are singletons, and approximately 8.7% rests with the top ten. The sample was peripheral blood. The TCR sequence derives from a man aged 45 to 65 who had recovered from COVID-19. V and J are TRBV4-3 and TRBJ2-2; the match to TRBD1 covers 10 bases. The CDR3 reads CASSQKPVGTGDWELFF. CDR3 nucleotide sequence: TGCGCCAGCAGCCAAAAACCCGTCGGGACAGGGGATTGGGAGCTGTTTTTT.